This T cell receptor beta chain stems from a study of T cells in localized non-small cell lung cancer. To note about this clone: Its cognate antigen is unknown.

Overall study findings and caveats: Without multi-region sequencing, intratumor heterogeneity could not be excluded. With higher T cell density in blood came longer overall survival. There were a median 57 of the top 100 tumor clones appearing in adjacent lung.

Some clones are missing from TCRdb's copy, which holds only in-frame ones; the method was immunoSEQ multiplex PCR. This table holds about 18,000 clones, under 85% found once. Germline CDR1 is PRHDT and CDR2 is FYEKMQ (reference sequence). The CDR3 totals 15 residues. V was shortened by 7 bases and J by 0 bases, with 13 bases between the two germline ends. The clonotype was recovered from a female donor older than 55 with stage I lung adenocarcinoma. The starting material was peripheral blood, obtained before any cancer treatment. The chain recombines TRBV13 with TRBJ1-3, with D unresolved. As DNA, the CDR3 is TGTGCCAGCACCGTCGACCGGAGCTCTGGAAACACCATATATTTT. This translates into CASTVDRSSGNTIYF.